The source of this TCR beta chain is a study of T-cell memory formation after mild COVID-19. TCRdb re-derived calls from the 5' RACE reads in MiXCR, one entry per CDR3 protein. The table lists fewer than 350,000 distinct CDR3 sequences, around 8% of them singletons. CDR1 and CDR2 from the germline V gene are SEHNR and FQNEAQ (reference sequence). Between the trimmed V and J ends, which lost 5 bases and 5 bases, there was a span of 20 bases. The CDR3 consists of 16 residues. This clonotype occurred once. V is TRBV7-9 and J is TRBJ2-3; the D call may be TRBD1 or TRBD2 (5 bases each). The sequenced sample consisted of PBMCs or a T cell subset sorted from them (not recorded which). This receptor was identified in a man between 18 and 35 years old who had mild COVID-19 (a few samples of this study predate the infection). Cell type and time point are not known. DNA of the CDR3: TGTGCCAGCAGCCCCCTTTGGGGGAACGACGGAGATACGCAGTATTTT. It yields the protein CASSPLWGNDGDTQYF.